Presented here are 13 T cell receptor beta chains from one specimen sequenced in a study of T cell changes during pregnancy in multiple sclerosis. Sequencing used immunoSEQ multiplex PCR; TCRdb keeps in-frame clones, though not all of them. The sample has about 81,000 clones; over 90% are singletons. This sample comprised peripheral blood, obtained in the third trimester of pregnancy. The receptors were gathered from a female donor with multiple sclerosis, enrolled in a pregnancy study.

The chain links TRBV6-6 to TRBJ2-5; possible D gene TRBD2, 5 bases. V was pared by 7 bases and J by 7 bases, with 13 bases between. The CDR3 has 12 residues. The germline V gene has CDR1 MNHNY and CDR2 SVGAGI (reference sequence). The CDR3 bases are TGTGCCAGCACAAGGGAGAGTAGGACCCAGTACTTC. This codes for CASTRESRTQYF.

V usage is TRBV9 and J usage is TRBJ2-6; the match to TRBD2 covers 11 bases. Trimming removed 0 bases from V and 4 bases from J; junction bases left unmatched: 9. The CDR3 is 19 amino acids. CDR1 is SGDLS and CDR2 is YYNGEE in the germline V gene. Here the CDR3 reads CASSVAGSGGAVGANVLTF. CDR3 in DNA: TGTGCCAGCAGCGTAGCAGGTAGCGGGGGGGCCGTCGGGGCCAACGTCCTGACTTTC.

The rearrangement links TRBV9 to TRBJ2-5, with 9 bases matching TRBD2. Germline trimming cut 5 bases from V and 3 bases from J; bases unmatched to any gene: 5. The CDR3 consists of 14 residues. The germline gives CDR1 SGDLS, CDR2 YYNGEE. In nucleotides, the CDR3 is TGTGCCAGCAGTGATCCTAGCGGGGAAGAGACCCAGTACTTC. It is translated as CASSDPSGEETQYF.

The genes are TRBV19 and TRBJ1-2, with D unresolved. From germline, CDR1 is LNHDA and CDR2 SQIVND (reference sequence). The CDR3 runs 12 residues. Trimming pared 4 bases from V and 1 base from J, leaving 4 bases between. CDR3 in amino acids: CASSRLNYGYTF. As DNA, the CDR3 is TGTGCCAGTAGTAGACTTAACTATGGCTACACCTTC.

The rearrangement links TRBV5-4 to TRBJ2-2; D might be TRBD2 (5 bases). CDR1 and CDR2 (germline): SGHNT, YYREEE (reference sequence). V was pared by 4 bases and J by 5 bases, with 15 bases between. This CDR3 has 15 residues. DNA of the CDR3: TGTGCCAGCAGCCGTCCCCTGGGAGTAACCGGGGAGCTGTTTTTT. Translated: CASSRPLGVTGELFF.

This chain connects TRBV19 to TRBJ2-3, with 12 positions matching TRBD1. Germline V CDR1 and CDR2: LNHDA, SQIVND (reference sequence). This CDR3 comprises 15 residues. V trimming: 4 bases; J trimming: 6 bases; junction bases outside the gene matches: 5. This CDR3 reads CASSTGTGGGDTQYF. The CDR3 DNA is TGTGCCAGTAGTACCGGGACAGGGGGCGGGGATACGCAGTATTTT.

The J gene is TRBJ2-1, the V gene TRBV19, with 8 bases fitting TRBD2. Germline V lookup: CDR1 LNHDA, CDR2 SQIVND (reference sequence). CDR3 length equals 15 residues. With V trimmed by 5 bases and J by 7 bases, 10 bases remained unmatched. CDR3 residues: CASSQSLAGRNEQFF. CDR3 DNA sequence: TGTGCCAGTAGTCAATCGCTAGCGGGTAGGAATGAGCAGTTCTTC.

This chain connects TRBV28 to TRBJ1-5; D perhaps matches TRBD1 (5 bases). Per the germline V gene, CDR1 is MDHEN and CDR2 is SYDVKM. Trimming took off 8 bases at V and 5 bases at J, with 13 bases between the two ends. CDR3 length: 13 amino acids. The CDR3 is CASVEGIHQPQHF. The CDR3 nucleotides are TGTGCCAGCGTGGAGGGGATCCATCAGCCCCAGCATTTT.

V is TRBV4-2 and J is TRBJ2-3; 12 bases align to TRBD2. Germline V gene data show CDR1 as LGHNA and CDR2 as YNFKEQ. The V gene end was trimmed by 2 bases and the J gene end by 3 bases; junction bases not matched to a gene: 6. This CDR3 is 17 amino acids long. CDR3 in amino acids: CASSQTLAGGRTDTQYF. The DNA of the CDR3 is TGTGCCAGCAGCCAAACTCTAGCGGGGGGGCGGACAGATACGCAGTATTTT.

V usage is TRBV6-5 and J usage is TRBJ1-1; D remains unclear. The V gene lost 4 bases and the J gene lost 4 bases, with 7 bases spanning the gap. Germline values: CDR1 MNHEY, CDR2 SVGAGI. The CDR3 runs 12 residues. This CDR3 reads CASSSSGTEAFF. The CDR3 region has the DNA TGTGCCAGCAGTTCCAGCGGCACTGAAGCTTTCTTT.

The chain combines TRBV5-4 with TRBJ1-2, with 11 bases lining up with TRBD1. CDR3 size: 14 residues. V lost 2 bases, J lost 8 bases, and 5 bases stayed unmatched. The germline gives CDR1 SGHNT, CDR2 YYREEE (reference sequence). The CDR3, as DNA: TGTGCCAGCAGCTTATTGGGACAGGGGGGCGGCTACACCTTC. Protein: CASSLLGQGGGYTF.

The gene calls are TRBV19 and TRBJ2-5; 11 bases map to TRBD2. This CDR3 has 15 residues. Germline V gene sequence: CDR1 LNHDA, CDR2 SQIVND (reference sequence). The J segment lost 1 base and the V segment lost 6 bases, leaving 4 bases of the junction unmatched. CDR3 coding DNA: TGTGCCAGTAGGGAGACTAGCGGGGCCCAAGAGACCCAGTACTTC. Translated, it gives CASRETSGAQETQYF.

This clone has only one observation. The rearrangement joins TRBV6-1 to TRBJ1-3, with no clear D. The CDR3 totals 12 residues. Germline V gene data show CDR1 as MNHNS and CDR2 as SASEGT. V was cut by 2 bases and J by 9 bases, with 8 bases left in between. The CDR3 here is CASSEQRGTIYF. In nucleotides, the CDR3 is TGTGCCAGCAGTGAACAACGGGGCACCATATATTTT.